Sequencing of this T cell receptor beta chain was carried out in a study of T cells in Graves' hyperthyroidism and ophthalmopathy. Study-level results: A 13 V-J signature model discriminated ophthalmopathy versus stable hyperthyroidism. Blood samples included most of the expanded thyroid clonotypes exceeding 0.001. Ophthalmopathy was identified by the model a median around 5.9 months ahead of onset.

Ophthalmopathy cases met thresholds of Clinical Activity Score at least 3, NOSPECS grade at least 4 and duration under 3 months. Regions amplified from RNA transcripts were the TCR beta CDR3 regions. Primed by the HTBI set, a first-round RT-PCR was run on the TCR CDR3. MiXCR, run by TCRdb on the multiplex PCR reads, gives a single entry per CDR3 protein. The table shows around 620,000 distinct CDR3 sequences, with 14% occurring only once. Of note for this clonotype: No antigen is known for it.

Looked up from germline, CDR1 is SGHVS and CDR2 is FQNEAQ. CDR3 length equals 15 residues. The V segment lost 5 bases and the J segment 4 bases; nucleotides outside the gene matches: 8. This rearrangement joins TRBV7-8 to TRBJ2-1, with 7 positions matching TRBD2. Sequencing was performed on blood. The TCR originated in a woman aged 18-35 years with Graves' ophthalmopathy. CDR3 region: CASSASGLPYNEQFF. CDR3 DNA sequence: TGTGCCAGCAGCGCCTCGGGACTACCTTACAATGAGCAGTTCTTC. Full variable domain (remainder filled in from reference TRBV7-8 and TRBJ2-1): GAGVSQSPRYKVAKRGQDVALRCDPISGHVSLFWYQQALGQGPEFLTYFQNEAQLDKSGLPSDRFFAERPEGSVSTLKIQRTQQEDSAVYLCASSASGLPYNEQFFGPGTRLTVL.